A selection of T cell receptor beta chains follows, all from one sample in a study of blood T cell repertoires in COVID-19. Measured with immunoSEQ multiplex PCR; TCRdb has only the in-frame clones, and not every one. The data contain 150,000 to 200,000 clones, under 90% of them singletons. Sequencing used peripheral blood. The receptors derive from a woman aged 80 or over with acute or convalescent COVID-19. The CDR3 runs from the conserved cysteine through the conserved F or W. A D gene is named only where the DNA matches it firmly. Not all rows give a size; the values are once, few, many and, for expanded clones, a class.

v_gene	d_gene	j_gene	abundance	CDR3nt	CDR3aa
TRBV5-1	TRBD1	TRBJ1-6	NA	TGCGCCAGCAGCTTGGCAGGGGACAGACCCCTCCACTTT	CASSLAGDRPLHF
TRBV4-1	TRBD1	TRBJ1-1	few	TGCGCCAGCAGCCATCCGGGACAGCGGGGGGGCACTAATCCTGAAGCTTTCTTT	CASSHPGQRGGTNPEAFF
TRBV7-9	TRBD2	TRBJ2-3	NA	TGTGCCAGCAGCCTCACATTCGGGACTAGCGGGAGCACAGATACGCAGTATTTT	CASSLTFGTSGSTDTQYF
TRBV3-1/TRBV3-2	NA	TRBJ2-7	NA	TGTGCCAGCAGCCAAGATTGGGGCAGTCCCTACGAGCAGTACTTC	CASSQDWGSPYEQYF
TRBV28	NA	TRBJ1-1	NA	TGTGCCAGCAGTTTCGCGGACAGAAAAAAAGCTTTCTTT	CASSFADRKKAFF
TRBV6-5	TRBD1	TRBJ2-3	NA	TGTGCCAGCAGCCGGACAGGGGCCACAGATACGCAGTATTTT	CASSRTGATDTQYF
TRBV13	NA	TRBJ1-1	NA	TGTGCCAGCAGCTTGGACAGACGGAACACTGAAGCTTTCTTT	CASSLDRRNTEAFF
TRBV6-2/TRBV6-3	NA	TRBJ2-7	NA	TGTGCCAGCAGTTACGGCCGGGGAACCGAGCAGTACTTC	CASSYGRGTEQYF
TRBV24-1	TRBD2	TRBJ2-1	NA	TGTGCCACCAGTGACCCCGGGACTACCAATGAGCAGTTCTTC	CATSDPGTTNEQFF
TRBV5-8	NA	TRBJ2-7	NA	TGTGCCAGCAGCTTGTTACAGGGAAACGAGCAGTACTTC	CASSLLQGNEQYF
TRBV19	NA	TRBJ1-2	few	TGTGCCAGTAGTATCGGACCGGGGAGAGCTAACTATGGCTACACCTTC	CASSIGPGRANYGYTF
TRBV6-6	NA	TRBJ1-2	NA	TGTGCCAGCAGTTACGTGCAGACAAGCAACTATGGCTACACCTTC	CASSYVQTSNYGYTF
TRBV18	NA	TRBJ1-2	NA	TGTGCCAGCTCACCATTGGGGGCCGAAGTCTATGGCTACACCTTC	CASSPLGAEVYGYTF
TRBV29-1	NA	TRBJ2-6	NA	TGCAGCGTTCGGGACTTATCCTCTGGGGCCAACGTCCTGACTTTC	CSVRDLSSGANVLTF
TRBV28	NA	TRBJ1-2	NA	TGTGCCAGCAGTCCGGTCCCAAATGGTGGCTACACCTTC	CASSPVPNGGYTF
TRBV23-1	NA	TRBJ2-3	NA	TGCGCCAGCAGTCAAGGAGGAGAGGATACGCAGTATTTT	CASSQGGEDTQYF
TRBV19	NA	TRBJ1-5	few	TGTGCCAGTAGTAGACAGAAATATCAGCCCCAGCATTTT	CASSRQKYQPQHF
TRBV10-1	TRBD1	TRBJ2-2	NA	TGCGCCAGCAGTGAGCTTACAGGGGGCGGACACACCGGGGAGCTGTTTTTT	CASSELTGGGHTGELFF
TRBV19	NA	TRBJ2-7	once	TGTGCCAGTAGTATGGACACCCGCTACGAGCAGTACTTC	CASSMDTRYEQYF
TRBV18	TRBD1	TRBJ2-2	NA	TGTGCCAGCTCACAGGGACAGGCGAACACCGGGGAGCTGTTTTTT	CASSQGQANTGELFF
TRBV5-1	NA	TRBJ1-2	NA	TGCGCCAGCAGTTTCCGGGACACCTACAACTATGGCTACACCTTC	CASSFRDTYNYGYTF
TRBV5-1	NA	TRBJ1-2	NA	TGCGCCAGCAGCATATCAGGGATTAACTATGGCTACACCTTC	CASSISGINYGYTF
TRBV7-9	NA	TRBJ2-1	once	TGTGCCAGCAGCTTAGTCGGAGATGAGCAGTTCTTC	CASSLVGDEQFF
TRBV3-1/TRBV3-2	NA	TRBJ1-2	NA	TGTGCCAGCAGCTCTAGCCTCGAAGGTTTCTCTGGCTACACCTTC	CASSSSLEGFSGYTF
TRBV19	TRBD1	TRBJ1-1	NA	TGTGCCAGTACTAGGGGGCTAACTGAAGCTTTCTTT	CASTRGLTEAFF
TRBV28	NA	TRBJ1-2	NA	TGTGCCAGCAGTTTAGGTGAGAATGGCTACACCTTC	CASSLGENGYTF
TRBV15	TRBD1	TRBJ1-2	few	TGTGCCACCAGCGGAGGACAGGGGCGAGTCTATGGCTACACCTTC	CATSGGQGRVYGYTF
TRBV3-1/TRBV3-2	TRBD1	TRBJ1-2	NA	TGTGCCAGCAGCCAGACAGGGGCGGGTGATGGCTACACCTTC	CASSQTGAGDGYTF
TRBV5-5	NA	TRBJ2-7	NA	TGTGCCAGCAGCTCGGACCGCCAGGGAGGTTACGAGCAGTACTTC	CASSSDRQGGYEQYF
TRBV4-2	TRBD1	TRBJ2-2	NA	TGTGCCAGCAGCCGACAGGGGCCGGGGAACACCGGGGAGCTGTTTTTT	CASSRQGPGNTGELFF
TRBV20-1	NA	TRBJ1-2	NA	TGCAGTGCTTATACGGAGGGCTACACCTTC	CSAYTEGYTF
TRBV29-1	NA	TRBJ1-3	NA	TGCAGCGTTGACAGGGACAACTCTGGAAACACCATATATTTT	CSVDRDNSGNTIYF
TRBV19	NA	TRBJ2-2	NA	TGTGCCAGTATCACAGCTGGGAGCTCAAGCGGGGAGCTGTTTTTT	CASITAGSSSGELFF
TRBV6-4	NA	TRBJ2-3	NA	TGTGCCAGCAGTGAACAGGGCCGCACAGATACGCAGTATTTT	CASSEQGRTDTQYF
TRBV9	NA	TRBJ2-3	NA	TGTGCCAGCAGCGTACCCGGACTAGGGGGTACAGATACGCAGTATTTT	CASSVPGLGGTDTQYF
TRBV3-1/TRBV3-2	NA	TRBJ2-1	few	TGTGCCAGCAGCCAAGCGTCTAACTACAATGAGCAGTTCTTC	CASSQASNYNEQFF
TRBV19	NA	TRBJ2-6	NA	TGTGCCAGTAGTATAGTTCGGAGCTCTGGGGCCAACGTCCTGACTTTC	CASSIVRSSGANVLTF
TRBV11-2	NA	TRBJ1-6	NA	TGTGCCAGCAGCTTGGTCGGGCAGGGCCGGAATTCACCCCTCCACTTT	CASSLVGQGRNSPLHF
TRBV29-1	NA	TRBJ2-3	NA	TGCAGCGTTCAACAGGGCCTCAGCACAGATACGCAGTATTTT	CSVQQGLSTDTQYF
TRBV11-3	NA	TRBJ2-2	few	TGTGCCAGCAGCTCAGATGGGAGACAGGACGACGGGGAGCTGTTTTTT	CASSSDGRQDDGELFF
TRBV19	TRBD1	TRBJ1-5	NA	TGTGCCAGTAGTCTCCCGGGACAGGGTTTTGGGCAGCCCCAGCATTTT	CASSLPGQGFGQPQHF
TRBV20-1	NA	TRBJ1-6	NA	TGCAGTGCTAGTTTGCGTTCGGGCTCCTATAATTCACCCCTCCACTTT	CSASLRSGSYNSPLHF
TRBV7-9	NA	TRBJ1-2	NA	TGTGCCAGCAGCCCGGACAGAATCTATGGCTACACCTTC	CASSPDRIYGYTF
TRBV7-8	TRBD1	TRBJ1-2	NA	TGTGCCAGCAGCTGGACAGGGGGCTCTAACTATGGCTACACCTTC	CASSWTGGSNYGYTF
TRBV7-2	TRBD2	TRBJ2-7	NA	TGTGCCAGCAGCGATCCGGGACTAGCTTACGAGCAGTACTTC	CASSDPGLAYEQYF
TRBV28	NA	TRBJ2-7	once	TGTGCCAGCAGTTTCAGACAGGGACTCGAGCAGTACTTC	CASSFRQGLEQYF
TRBV6-2/TRBV6-3	TRBD1	TRBJ1-5	NA	TGTGCCAGCAGTTTCCTCCGGGACAGGGGGCAGTATCAGCCCCAGCATTTT	CASSFLRDRGQYQPQHF
TRBV28	TRBD2	TRBJ2-1	NA	TGTGCCAGCAGTCCGGGACTAGCTTATGAGCAGTTCTTC	CASSPGLAYEQFF
TRBV4-3	TRBD1	TRBJ2-2	once	TGCGCCAGCAGCCGGGGACAGGAATACACCGGGGAGCTGTTTTTT	CASSRGQEYTGELFF
TRBV4-2	TRBD2	TRBJ2-7	few	TGTGCCAGCAGCCAAGATGGTGAGACTAGCGGGAGATATAGGGGGTACGAGCAGTACTTC	CASSQDGETSGRYRGYEQYF